The entry below gives a single T cell receptor (beta chain) sequence along with its context. The record originates from a study of blood T cell repertoires in COVID-19. Trimming took 3 bases from V and 0 from J, leaving 9 bases between them. The germline gives CDR1 LNHDA, CDR2 SQIVND (reference sequence). This CDR3 is 15 amino acids long. Per the authors' pipeline: Quantification of nucleated cells was approximated via reference gene primer amplification. The table came from immunoSEQ multiplex PCR; TCRdb's copy has only in-frame clones and leaves some out. The V and J calls and the clone size are those of that table, but D and trimming were determined from the DNA. Of 300,000 to 450,000 clones in the sample, about 85% are singletons; the top ten hold approximately 3.7%.

The V gene is TRBV19, the J gene TRBJ1-5; D not certain. The specimen was peripheral blood. This sequence originates from a woman in her late teens or twenties with acute or convalescent COVID-19. This chain's CDR3 is CASSITFDSNQPQHF. In DNA, the CDR3 is TGTGCCAGTAGTATCACATTCGATAGCAATCAGCCCCAGCATTTT.